Below are 29 T cell receptor beta chains sequenced from a single sample in a study of cytomegalovirus exposure and HLA in healthy donors. The primer mix had 60 Vbeta and 13 Jbeta primers. The assay was immunoSEQ multiplex PCR, and TCRdb's table has in-frame clones only and misses some. The sample holds some 160,000 clones, around 84% seen once. Sequenced input: PBMCs. These receptors came from a boy aged 2 to 9 in good health and CMV-seronegative.

This clone was observed a handful of times. The chain combines TRBV29-1 with TRBJ1-1; D might be TRBD1 (6 bases). V was pared by 7 bases and J by 4 bases, with 16 bases between. The germline V gene has CDR1 SQVTM and CDR2 ANQGSEA. This CDR3 comprises 13 residues. The DNA of the CDR3 is TGCAGCGCCCGTACAGGGTCGAGCACTGAAGCTTTCTTT. Translating gives CSARTGSSTEAFF.

J is TRBJ2-7 and V is TRBV5-1; D is perhaps TRBD1 (6 bases). Trimming took off 1 base at V and 0 bases at J, with 8 bases between the two ends. Germline CDR1 is SGHRS and CDR2 is YFSETQ. The CDR3 is made up of 14 amino acids. The chain's CDR3 is CASSLTGSSYEQYF. CDR3 sequence (DNA): TGCGCCAGCAGCTTGACAGGGAGCTCCTACGAGCAGTACTTC.

This clone was seen just once. J is TRBJ2-5 and V is TRBV5-6, with D possibly matching TRBD2 (6 bases). The CDR3 extends over 14 amino acids. The germline V gene has CDR1 SGHDT and CDR2 YYEEEE. Deletions cut 4 bases from V and 3 bases from J, with 13 bases between. The CDR3 here is CASSTGLNEETQYF. CDR3 nucleotide sequence: TGTGCCAGCAGCACAGGACTAAATGAAGAGACCCAGTACTTC. The full variable domain, with the rest looked up from reference TRBV5-6 and TRBJ2-5, is DAGVTQSPTHLIKTRGQQVTLRCSPKSGHDTVSWYQQALGQGPQFIFQYYEEEERQRGNFPDRFSGHQFPNYSSELNVNALLLGDSALYLCASSTGLNEETQYFGPGTRLLVL.

The chain uses TRBV6-5 and TRBJ1-1, with a possible D match to TRBD1 (5 bases). The germline V gene encodes CDR1 MNHEY and CDR2 SVGAGI. The CDR3 covers 13 residues. Trimming took 2 bases from V and 4 from J, leaving 8 bases between them. CDR3 in DNA: TGTGCCAGCAGTTACGGGGCGTTCACTGAAGCTTTCTTT. This translates into CASSYGAFTEAFF.

The chain employs TRBV18 and TRBJ2-5, with TRBD1 as a possible D gene (5 bases). V was cut by 5 bases and J by 3 bases, with 10 bases left in between. Germline V gene sequence: CDR1 KGHSH, CDR2 LQKENI. This CDR3 has 13 residues. Here the CDR3 reads CASSYKTEETQYF. The CDR3 bases are TGTGCCAGCTCATATAAGACAGAAGAGACCCAGTACTTC.

This sequence joins TRBV27 and TRBJ1-6; D not certain. Germline V gives CDR1 MNHEY, CDR2 SMNVEV (reference sequence). This CDR3 is 15 amino acids long. V lost 3 bases to trimming and J lost 0 bases, with 6 bases between them. For the CDR3, the DNA is TGTGCCAGCAGTTTTGGGAGCTCCTATAATTCACCCCTCCACTTT. Amino acids: CASSFGSSYNSPLHF.

The chain recombines TRBV27 with TRBJ2-7; 7 bases fit TRBD2. The CDR3 contains 14 residues. Germline V lookup: CDR1 MNHEY, CDR2 SMNVEV (reference sequence). Trimming took 4 bases from V and 5 from J; bases not matched to a gene: 8. CDR3 loop: CASSSPGGRDEQYF. CDR3 coding DNA: TGTGCCAGCAGTTCCCCGGGAGGTAGGGACGAGCAGTACTTC.

CDR3 bases: TGTGCCAGCAGTGAACTAGCGGGAGGGCCAGAGACCCAGTACTTC. This translates into CASSELAGGPETQYF. The chain is built from TRBV2 and TRBJ2-5, with 12 bases fitting TRBD2. Trimming took 2 bases from V and 4 from J; bases not matched to a gene: 2. Germline-derived CDR1 and CDR2 are SNHLY and FYNNEI. The CDR3 is 15 residues long.

The V call is TRBV4-1, the J call TRBJ1-3; no firm D call. Germline-derived CDR1 and CDR2 are MGHRA and YSYEKL. The CDR3 consists of 15 residues. Deletions cut 4 bases from V and 0 bases from J, with 10 bases between. CDR3 coding DNA: TGCGCCAGCAGCCCCGGTCGGTTCTCTGGAAACACCATATATTTT. Translated, it gives CASSPGRFSGNTIYF.

The V call is TRBV5-1, the J call TRBJ1-2; D possibly corresponds to TRBD1 (5 bases). Germline CDR1 is SGHRS and CDR2 is YFSETQ. The V end was cut by 5 bases, the J end by 4 bases, with 12 bases between. The CDR3 consists of 13 residues. The CDR3 DNA sequence: TGCGCCAGCAGGCGGGGGAGGGTCTATGGCTACACCTTC. Its protein product is CASRRGRVYGYTF.

About this clone itself: The junction differs from germline at one of its ends, possibly a read error. The CDR3 protein is CSSSSFSEQYF. DNA of the CDR3: TGTTCCAGCAGCTCCTTTAGCGAGCAGTACTTC. This sequence joins TRBV7-9 and TRBJ2-7; D gene unclear. Germline-derived CDR1 and CDR2 are SEHNR and FQNEAQ (reference sequence). The CDR3 is 11 residues long.

V is TRBV4-2 and J is TRBJ1-2; TRBD1 aligns across 7 bases. This CDR3 contains 16 residues. V was pared by 1 base and J by 4 bases, with 9 bases of the junction left unmatched. Germline values: CDR1 LGHNA, CDR2 YNFKEQ. This CDR3 is CASSQGSSGGSYGYTF. In DNA form, the CDR3 reads TGTGCCAGCAGCCAAGGCTCGTCAGGGGGTAGCTATGGCTACACCTTC.

This chain links TRBV6-5 with TRBJ1-2, with 10 bases aligning to TRBD1. Per the germline V gene, CDR1 is MNHEY and CDR2 is SVGAGI. The CDR3 contains 14 residues. Trimming took 4 bases from V and 4 from J; bases not matched to a gene: 3. CDR3 sequence reads: CASSSTGGFYGYTF. Here the CDR3 DNA reads TGTGCCAGCAGTTCGACAGGGGGCTTCTATGGCTACACCTTC.

The chain has TRBV29-1 and TRBJ2-7, with D maybe TRBD2 (5 bases). The CDR3 length is 11 residues. The V gene's germline CDR1 is SQVTM and CDR2 ANQGSEA. The V end was cut by 6 bases, the J end by 5 bases, with 11 bases between. CDR3 sequence reads: CSVGSGNEQYF. The CDR3 bases are TGCAGCGTCGGCTCCGGGAACGAGCAGTACTTC.

The sample holds a few counts of this clone. The rearrangement links TRBV19 to TRBJ1-2; D possibly corresponds to TRBD1 (5 bases). This CDR3 comprises 12 residues. Deletions cut 9 bases from V and 2 bases from J, with 10 bases between. Germline V gene sequence: CDR1 LNHDA, CDR2 SQIVND (reference sequence). The DNA for the CDR3 is TGTGCCAGCAGACAGAAAAACTATGGCTACACCTTC. It yields the protein CASRQKNYGYTF.

A few counts support this clone. This chain connects TRBV30 to TRBJ2-7; 9 bases are a match to TRBD2. This CDR3 contains 18 residues. V trimming: 2 bases; J trimming: 3 bases; junction bases outside the gene matches: 17. The V gene's germline CDR1 is GTSNPN and CDR2 SVGIG (reference sequence). The CDR3 reads CAWSNPSGGSTDYYEQYF. CDR3 sequence (DNA): TGTGCCTGGAGTAATCCCAGCGGGGGGTCCACCGATTACTACGAGCAGTACTTC.

The genes are TRBV5-1 and TRBJ1-3, with a weak D call TRBD1 (5 bases). Germline values: CDR1 SGHRS, CDR2 YFSETQ. The CDR3 runs 16 residues. V was trimmed by 1 base and J by 0 bases, leaving 11 bases between them. CDR3 residues: CASSLTGANSGNTIYF. CDR3 nucleotides: TGCGCCAGCAGCTTGACAGGAGCCAACTCTGGAAACACCATATATTTT.

The rearrangement joins TRBV28 to TRBJ2-7; 8 bases are shared with TRBD1. V shed 5 bases, J shed 7 bases, and the junction held 10 bases outside the gene matches. This CDR3 is built from 14 residues. Germline CDR1 MDHEN, CDR2 SYDVKM. CDR3 loop: CASSHRDRLREQYF. The CDR3 DNA is TGTGCCAGCAGTCACCGGGACAGGTTGCGGGAGCAGTACTTC.

The rearrangement uses TRBV6-1 and TRBJ1-6; D unclear. Germline CDR1 and CDR2: MNHNS and SASEGT. The CDR3 covers 15 residues. Deletions cut 5 bases from V and 11 bases from J, with 19 bases between. This CDR3 reads CASSHTREPETPLHF. The CDR3 coding sequence is TGTGCCAGCAGTCATACAAGGGAGCCAGAGACACCCCTCCACTTT.

CDR3 residues: CASSVRSGTSTDTQYF. CDR3 nucleotide sequence: TGTGCCAGCAGCGTTAGGAGCGGGACTAGCACAGATACGCAGTATTTT. This chain uses TRBV9 with TRBJ2-3; 7 bases are shared with TRBD2. The V gene's germline CDR1 is SGDLS and CDR2 YYNGEE. Trimming at V came to 2 bases and at J to 0 bases, leaving 6 bases not matched to a gene. The CDR3 totals 16 residues.

The chain links TRBV7-8 to TRBJ2-7; perhaps TRBD1 as D (6 bases). The V end was cut by 6 bases, the J end by 4 bases, with 22 bases between. CDR3 size: 16 residues. CDR1 is SGHVS and CDR2 is FQNEAQ in the germline V gene. For the CDR3, the DNA is TGTGCCAGCAGGTCCAGGGGAGCGTTCAATACTTACGAGCAGTACTTC. Translating gives CASRSRGAFNTYEQYF.

The chain employs TRBV29-1 and TRBJ2-7; D may be TRBD2 (6 bases). In germline, CDR1 is SQVTM, CDR2 ANQGSEA. The CDR3 covers 11 residues. V was shortened by 5 bases and J by 5 bases, with 10 bases between the two germline ends. For the CDR3, the DNA is TGCAGCGTTTGGGGGGTACACGAGCAGTACTTC. As protein: CSVWGVHEQYF.

The chain is built from TRBV4-3 and TRBJ2-1; tentatively, D is TRBD2 (5 bases). This CDR3 has 15 residues. Germline CDR1 LGHNA, CDR2 YSLEER. V was shortened by 1 base and J by 7 bases, with 14 bases between the two germline ends. CDR3 protein: CASSQALEAVNEQFF. The CDR3 DNA reads TGCGCCAGCAGCCAAGCTCTGGAGGCGGTGAATGAGCAGTTCTTC.

The chain links TRBV27 to TRBJ2-5; D is undetermined. V was cut by 5 bases and J by 5 bases, with 15 bases left in between. The CDR3 extends over 14 amino acids. Germline lookup yields CDR1 MNHEY and CDR2 SMNVEV (reference sequence). CDR3 bases: TGTGCCAGCAGTCGGTCCCTGCTAATGGAGACCCAGTACTTC. It codes for CASSRSLLMETQYF.

The chain combines TRBV5-1 with TRBJ1-2, with D perhaps TRBD1 (5 bases). Trimming shortened V by 5 bases and J by 6 bases, and 17 bases separated the two germline ends. Germline values: CDR1 SGHRS, CDR2 YFSETQ. The CDR3 totals 14 residues. The CDR3 region is CASSSPGKGDGYTF. In DNA form, the CDR3 reads TGCGCCAGCAGTTCGCCAGGGAAAGGGGATGGCTACACCTTC. Using reference TRBV5-1 and TRBJ1-2 for the parts outside the CDR3, the full variable domain is KAGVTQTPRYLIKTRGQQVTLSCSPISGHRSVSWYQQTPGQGLQFLFEYFSETQRNKGNFPGRFSGRQFSNSRSEMNVSTLELGDSALYLCASSSPGKGDGYTFGSGTRLTVV.

V usage is TRBV18 and J usage is TRBJ1-5, with TRBD1 identical over 7 bases. The CDR3 is 15 residues long. Germline trimming cut 6 bases from V and 0 bases from J; bases unmatched to any gene: 5. CDR1 and CDR2 from the germline V gene are KGHSH and LQKENI. The CDR3 DNA is TGTGCCAGCTCTCAGGGGGTCCCTAGCAATCAGCCCCAGCATTTT. This translates into CASSQGVPSNQPQHF.

The rearrangement uses TRBV5-1 and TRBJ1-6, with D hard to call. The V end lost 4 bases, the J end lost 0 bases, and 14 bases lay between the germline ends. CDR3 size: 17 residues. Germline values: CDR1 SGHRS, CDR2 YFSETQ. CDR3 in amino acids: CASSARHASSYNSPLHF. The DNA for the CDR3 is TGCGCCAGCAGCGCGAGACACGCGAGCTCCTATAATTCACCCCTCCACTTT.

V is TRBV4-3 and J is TRBJ2-7; TRBD2 agrees at 7 bases. Germline-derived CDR1 and CDR2 are LGHNA and YSLEER. Losses at the gene ends were 4 bases for V and 6 bases for J; bases not matched to a gene: 15. CDR3 size: 16 residues. For the CDR3, the DNA is TGCGCCAGCAGCCCGGATAGGAGGGAGGGCACGGCCGAGCAGTACTTC. Its protein is CASSPDRREGTAEQYF.

The rearrangement joins TRBV5-6 to TRBJ1-3, with 7 bases aligning to TRBD1. The V gene end was trimmed by 4 bases and the J gene end by 3 bases; junction bases not matched to a gene: 10. The V gene's germline CDR1 is SGHDT and CDR2 YYEEEE. The CDR3 runs 16 residues. In nucleotides, the CDR3 is TGTGCCAGCAGCAACGGAGGGGGCGCCTATGGAAACACCATATATTTT. It yields the protein CASSNGGGAYGNTIYF.